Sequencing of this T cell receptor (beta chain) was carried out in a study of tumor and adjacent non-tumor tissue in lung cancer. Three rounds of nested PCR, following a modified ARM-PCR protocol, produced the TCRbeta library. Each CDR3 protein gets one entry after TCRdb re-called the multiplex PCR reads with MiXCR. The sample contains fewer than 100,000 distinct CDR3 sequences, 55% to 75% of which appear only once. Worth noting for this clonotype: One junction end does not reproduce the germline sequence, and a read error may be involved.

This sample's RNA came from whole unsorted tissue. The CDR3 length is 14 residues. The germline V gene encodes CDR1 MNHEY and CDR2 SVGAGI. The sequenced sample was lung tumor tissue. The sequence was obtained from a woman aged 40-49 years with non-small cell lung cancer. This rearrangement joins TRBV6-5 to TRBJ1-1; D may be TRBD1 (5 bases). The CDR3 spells CASSSLGRNTEAFF. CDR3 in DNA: TGTGCTAGCAGCAGCCTGGGACGGAACACTGAGGCTTTCTTT.